Presented here are 9 T cell receptor beta chains from one specimen sequenced in a study of OX40 agonist ivuxolimab in advanced cancers. The method was immunoSEQ multiplex PCR; TCRdb's version includes in-frame clones alone and lacks a portion of them. The repertoire holds roughly 61,000 clones, with 85% to 90% as singletons. The sample consisted of CD4+ or CD8+ T cells sorted from blood, taken in a trial of the OX40 agonist ivuxolimab. The receptor source for this set is an adult with an advanced solid tumor such as melanoma, head and neck, liver or kidney cancer.

This chain uses TRBV19 with TRBJ2-3; the D gene could be TRBD1 or TRBD2 (6 bases each). Germline CDR1 and CDR2: LNHDA and SQIVND (reference sequence). The CDR3 runs to 17 residues. Deletions cut 3 bases from V and 4 bases from J, with 20 bases between. The CDR3 loop is CASSITLRGDVPDTQYF. In nucleotides, the CDR3 is TGTGCCAGTAGTATTACTTTGAGGGGGGATGTCCCAGATACGCAGTATTTT. Variable domain in full (rest from reference TRBV19 and TRBJ2-3): DGGITQSPKYLFRKEGQNVTLSCEQNLNHDAMYWYRQDPGQGLRLIYYSQIVNDFQKGDIAEGYSVSREKKESFPLTVTSAQKNPTAFYLCASSITLRGDVPDTQYFGPGTRLTVL.

This clone has only one observation. The chain is built from TRBV14 and TRBJ1-2; D call uncertain. Trimming pared 5 bases from V and 1 base from J, leaving 8 bases between. The CDR3 contains 13 residues. CDR1 and CDR2 from the germline V gene are SGHDN and FVKESK. CDR3 in amino acids: CASSAAVNYGYTF. In nucleotides, the CDR3 is TGTGCCAGCAGCGCAGCAGTTAACTATGGCTACACCTTC. Complete variable domain (other parts from reference TRBV14 and TRBJ1-2): EAGVTQFPSHSVIEKGQTVTLRCDPISGHDNLYWYRRVMGKEIKFLLHFVKESKQDESGMPNNRFLAERTGGTYSTLKVQPAELEDSGVYFCASSAAVNYGYTFGSGTRLTVV.

This sequence joins TRBV7-9 and TRBJ2-3; 11 positions match TRBD1. Germline V lookup: CDR1 SEHNR, CDR2 FQNEAQ (reference sequence). The CDR3 covers 15 residues. Trimming at V came to 4 bases and at J to 3 bases, leaving 3 bases not matched to a gene. CDR3 residues: CASSSGQGATDTQYF. Here the CDR3 DNA reads TGTGCCAGCAGCTCCGGACAGGGGGCGACAGATACGCAGTATTTT.

This clone occurred a few times. The chain combines TRBV21-1 with TRBJ1-1. TRBV21-1 is classified as a pseudogene. The CDR3 extends over 12 amino acids. DNA for the CDR3: TGTGCCAGCATAGACCCCAACACTGAAGCTTTCTTT. Translation gives CASIDPNTEAFF.

The V call is TRBV6-1, the J call TRBJ2-7; D not resolved. V gave up 2 bases and J gave up 6 bases, with 11 bases separating them. There are 13 residues in the CDR3. Germline V gene sequence: CDR1 MNHNS, CDR2 SASEGT. CDR3 DNA sequence: TGTGCCAGCAGTGAAAGGGATACCTCCGAGCAGTACTTC. Its translation is CASSERDTSEQYF.

The chain couples TRBV2 to TRBJ2-6; no reliable D call. This CDR3 is 16 amino acids long. Per germline, CDR1 SNHLY and CDR2 FYNNEI. V was shortened by 8 bases and J by 0 bases, with 14 bases between the two germline ends. The CDR3 loop is CASADLFPSGANVLTF. CDR3 coding DNA: TGTGCCAGCGCAGACCTCTTCCCCTCTGGGGCCAACGTCCTGACTTTC.

The chain recombines TRBV6-5 with TRBJ2-5; D ambiguous. Per germline, CDR1 MNHEY and CDR2 SVGAGI. There are 13 residues in the CDR3. Trimming stripped 8 bases from V and 4 bases from J, with 14 bases between. This CDR3 is CASQPPTGETQYF. The CDR3 DNA is TGTGCCAGCCAACCACCAACGGGAGAGACCCAGTACTTC.

This chain links TRBV5-6 with TRBJ2-2; 10 nucleotides align to TRBD2. The V segment lost 3 bases and the J segment 8 bases; nucleotides outside the gene matches: 7. This CDR3 is built from 15 residues. Germline V gene data show CDR1 as SGHDT and CDR2 as YYEEEE. CDR3 DNA sequence: TGTGCCAGCAGCTCCCAAGCGGGGGGGCGTGGGGAGCTGTTTTTT. This translates into CASSSQAGGRGELFF.

This clone has more than one count but fewer than ten. CDR3: CAWSVGPPPQPQHF. The CDR3 DNA is TGTGCCTGGAGTGTCGGGCCCCCCCCTCAGCCCCAGCATTTT. This rearrangement joins TRBV30 to TRBJ1-5, with D hard to call. This CDR3 has 14 amino acids. Trimming took off 0 bases at V and 6 bases at J, with 12 bases between the two ends. CDR1 and CDR2 (germline): GTSNPN, SVGIG (reference sequence).